This paragraph covers one T cell receptor beta chain sequence. Per the authors' pipeline: It was from reference gene primer amplification that nucleated cell counts were estimated. Clones were sequenced by immunoSEQ multiplex PCR, and TCRdb holds only the in-frame ones, with some missing. V and J calls and clone size come straight from that table; D and trimming were deduced from the DNA. The table lists 130,000 or so clones, about 82% of them singletons. This sample was taken from a study of blood T cell repertoires in COVID-19. Study-wide background: The United States, Italy and Spain supplied acute and convalescent COVID-19 samples.

Germline loops: CDR1 ENHRY, CDR2 SYGVKD. V gave up 6 bases and J gave up 9 bases; unmatched junction bases: 10. The CDR3 length is 15 residues. Source material: peripheral blood. The chain joins TRBV10-3 to TRBJ1-5; 11 bases are shared with TRBD1. The TCR originated in a man aged 55 to 70 with active or convalescent COVID-19. CDR3 region: CAIRAGTGGSGPQHF. The CDR3 DNA is TGTGCCATCAGAGCCGGGACAGGGGGGTCGGGGCCCCAGCATTTT.